Listed here are 6 T cell receptor beta chains from one sample, sequenced in a study of beta chain features in type 1 diabetes. General observations from the study: In all four CD4+ subsets, TCRB CDR3 length was significantly, moderately reduced in type 1 diabetes.

Every isolated RNA sample was fully reverse transcribed, so sequencing captured expressed TCRB transcripts. Produced via immunoSEQ multiplex PCR; TCRdb's table is partial and in-frame only. In the table there are 150,000 to 200,000 clones, about 10% of which are singletons. Their antigens remain unidentified. Sample: central memory CD4+ T cells from blood. The receptors were gathered from a woman in her thirties with type 1 diabetes.

The V call is TRBV9, the J call TRBJ2-3; TRBD2 matches 12 bases. With 1 base clipped from V and 3 bases from J, the junction kept 12 bases outside the gene matches. This CDR3 is 19 amino acids long. Germline V gives CDR1 SGDLS, CDR2 YYNGEE. CDR3 DNA: TGTGCCAGCAGCGTAATCCCGCTAGCGGGAGGGCAGAGAACAGATACGCAGTATTTT. Protein: CASSVIPLAGGQRTDTQYF.

This chain uses TRBV7-3 with TRBJ2-2; 8 bases fit TRBD2. Germline-derived CDR1 and CDR2 are SGHTA and FQGTGA. Germline trimming cut 2 bases from V and 3 bases from J; bases unmatched to any gene: 5. The length of the CDR3 is 16 residues. The CDR3 DNA sequence: TGTGCCAGCAGCTTACATCCAGCGGGAGACACCGGGGAGCTGTTTTTT. Translation gives CASSLHPAGDTGELFF.

The rearrangement joins TRBV19 to TRBJ2-2; 14 bases fit TRBD2. V lost 8 bases, J lost 4 bases, and 9 bases stayed unmatched. Germline lookup yields CDR1 LNHDA and CDR2 SQIVND (reference sequence). CDR3 length: 17 amino acids. The CDR3 spells CASRGTSGSKGTGELFF. The CDR3 DNA reads as TGTGCCAGTCGGGGGACTAGCGGGAGCAAGGGCACCGGGGAGCTGTTTTTT.

The sample holds a few counts of this clone. The J gene is TRBJ1-2, the V gene TRBV30; a possible D gene is TRBD1 (6 bases). Germline V gene data show CDR1 as GTSNPN and CDR2 as SVGIG (reference sequence). The CDR3 extends over 12 amino acids. The ends were cut back, 3 bases at V and 5 bases at J, with 10 bases in the middle. The CDR3 sequence is CAWRTQGYGYTF. The DNA of the CDR3 is TGTGCCTGGAGGACCCAGGGGTATGGCTACACCTTC.

V is TRBV28 and J is TRBJ1-5; 7 positions match TRBD1. CDR3 length: 14 amino acids. CDR1 and CDR2 (germline): MDHEN, SYDVKM. The junction had 10 bases not matched to a gene; V was cut back by 11 bases and J by 3 bases. The CDR3 is CAGDRDSTNQPQHF. CDR3 sequence (DNA): TGTGCCGGCGACCGGGACAGCACCAATCAGCCCCAGCATTTT.

This clone has more than one count but fewer than ten. The J gene is TRBJ2-3, the V gene TRBV7-2, with 9 nucleotides matching TRBD1. The CDR3 totals 14 residues. CDR1 SGHTA and CDR2 FQGNSA come from the germline V gene. After removal of 2 bases from V and 14 bases from J, the junction contained 11 bases not matched to a gene. Here the CDR3 reads CASSLNPGQGQAYF. The CDR3 region has the DNA TGTGCCAGCAGCTTAAATCCGGGACAGGGTCAAGCGTATTTT.